This T cell receptor beta chain was documented in a study of regulatory T cells in long-lasting Graves disease (dated by TCRdb to the early 2020s). With respect to the entire study: Persistent Graves' disease was defined as antithyroid drug treatment for over 5 years with persistently positive TSH receptor autoantibodies. Persistent Graves' disease patients were compared with newly diagnosed Graves' disease patients by peripheral blood TCR sequencing and RNA sequencing. The study was conducted in China and was registered as a clinical trial. A total of roughly 35 samples underwent TCR sequencing: about 13 from persistent and about 20 from newly diagnosed Graves' disease patients. Antithyroid drugs had been taken for 10 to 13 years on average by persistent Graves' disease patients in the clinical cohort.

This clonotype appeared many times. Its antigen remains undetermined. No much larger clonotype is one base removed from it; base qualities were not supplied. CDR1 SGHTA and CDR2 FQGTGA were looked up in the germline V gene. Its CDR3 holds 13 amino acids, cysteine through phenylalanine. Just CDR3 DNA is preserved here, 39 bases in frame from base 1. Trimming takes 5 bases from V and 5 bases from J, and the germline ends sit 12 bases apart. Reading the label with the study, this specimen's time point is: persistent/refractory GD, antithyroid drugs over 5 years with positive TRAb. RNA was extracted from PBMCs in TRIzol for both TCR sequencing and RNA sequencing. The diagnosis of Graves' disease followed American Thyroid Association guidelines. Patients were recruited from an endocrinology department in Xi'an, China. Each patient gave approximately 9 milliliters of peripheral blood, collected in an EDTA anticoagulant tube. Ficoll Paque Plus density gradient separation was used to isolate PBMCs, and no additional T cell sorting was done. An Agilent 2100 Bioanalyzer and agarose gel were used to check RNA quality, while a NanoDrop 2000 measured RNA concentration.

Library creation used multiplex PCR. Sequencing instrument: Illumina HiSeq 4000. CDR3 regions were amplified by Arm-PCR with iRepertoire HTBI primers to construct TCR beta libraries. Gel purification was performed on PCR products prior to sequencing. The published analysis was carried out like this. A total of around 59 TRBV and approximately 15 TRBJ segments were identified across samples and were used for gene usage analysis of CDR3 amino acid clonotypes. COPE and FqMerger were used to merge filtered high-quality paired reads into contigs. Contigs were aligned with BLAST to IMGT TRBV, TRBD and TRBJ reference genes, and CDR3 was defined per IMGT. Clonotypes above 0.1% frequency were classified as highly expanded clones. Repertoire diversity was measured by Shannon entropy, and V-J evenness by the Gini coefficient. A clonotype was considered public if more than one individual shared it. The public reads were reanalyzed by TCRdb: fastp trimming at Q25, MiXCR alignment, in-frame beta chains only. Rows are combined by CDR3 protein, so each entry shows the most common genes and DNA. The V and J calls and clone size come from TCRdb's table, not from the authors' own analysis. This sample holds fewer than 600,000 distinct CDR3 sequences; about 20% were observed only once. About an eighth of the sample is taken by the ten largest.

What the research found in general, with its limitations: Preferential use of TRBV28, TRBJ1-2 and TRBJ2-5 was observed in persistent disease, whereas TRBV20-1 and TRBJ2-1 were favored in newly diagnosed disease. A larger number of public clonotypes was shared among persistent patients (over 2,500) than among newly diagnosed patients (around 970). The authors acknowledged the small sample size as a limitation that may reduce accuracy. Sequencing and analysis were restricted to the TCR beta chain. The study examined only peripheral blood because the primary lesion, thyroid tissue, could not be accessed. Compared with newly diagnosed patients, persistent Graves' disease patients had lower TCR Shannon entropy and fewer highly expanded clones, which suggests clonal expansion.

The V and J segments used are TRBV7-3 and TRBJ2-5; TRBD2 is a weak D gene call, 5 bases matching. This TCR was recovered from a female donor with Graves disease. Source: peripheral blood mononuclear cells (PBMCs), taken when the disease was refractory, from a patient treated with antithyroid drugs. The DNA sequence follows: TGTGCCAGCAGCCGGGGTGTCGGCGAGACCCAGTACTTC. The resulting protein is CASSRGVGETQYF.